These 11 T cell receptor beta chains originate from one sample sequenced in a study of cytomegalovirus exposure and HLA in healthy donors (dated by TCRdb to 2016 to 2017). To prepare the library, the immunoSEQ multiplex PCR assay was applied. For the multiplex PCR, a mixture combining 60 forward primers for TCR Vbeta segments and 13 reverse primers for TCR Jbeta segments was used. Entries here come from immuneACCESS through TCRdb and include only in-frame sequences with V and J called. Some clones fail to appear in such tables; in the studies checked, an unresolved V gene covers under half of the shortfall, and the cause of the remainder is unknown. This sample comprises 150,000 or so clones, roughly 66% of them detected only once. Approximately 1.6% of the sample is in the top ten clones. Sample: PBMCs. Receptors were obtained from a woman under 30 in good health and CMV-seronegative.

The chain has TRBV6-5 and TRBJ1-6; the D is unclear. The CDR3 runs to 15 residues. Trimming cost V 8 bases and J 0 bases, with 11 bases left between them. CDR1 and CDR2 (germline): MNHEY, SVGAGI. The CDR3 region is CASARTPSYNSPLHF. The CDR3 DNA is TGTGCCAGCGCCAGAACACCCTCCTATAATTCACCCCTCCACTTT.

V is TRBV7-8 and J is TRBJ2-7; 10 bases line up with TRBD1. Germline loops: CDR1 SGHVS, CDR2 FQNEAQ. The CDR3 sequence is 14 residues long. V was clipped by 5 bases and J by 5 bases; unmatched bases: 6. In nucleotides, the CDR3 is TGTGCCAGCAGCGTAACCGGGACAGGGGACGAGCAGTACTTC. Residues: CASSVTGTGDEQYF.

The J gene is TRBJ2-7, the V gene TRBV5-4, with D perhaps TRBD1 (5 bases). CDR3 size: 18 residues. The V and J ends lost 0 bases and 0 bases respectively, with 19 bases between them. Germline V gene lookup returns CDR1 SGHNT and CDR2 YYREEE (reference sequence). The CDR3 spells CASSLEGPGQLSSYEQYF. DNA of the CDR3: TGTGCCAGCAGCTTGGAAGGCCCAGGGCAGCTAAGCTCCTACGAGCAGTACTTC.

This chain links TRBV25-1 with TRBJ2-1; 12 bases are a match to TRBD2. V lost 5 bases and J lost 8; bases outside the gene matches: 10. Per germline, CDR1 MGHDK and CDR2 SYGVNS. The length of the CDR3 is 16 residues. The CDR3 DNA follows: TGTGCCAGCAGTAAAGGAGGGACTAGCGGGCGGGATGAGCAGTTCTTC. Translating gives CASSKGGTSGRDEQFF.

The rearrangement joins TRBV27 to TRBJ1-5, with 8 nucleotides matching TRBD1. Looked up from germline, CDR1 is MNHEY and CDR2 is SMNVEV (reference sequence). The CDR3 contains 16 residues. V was clipped by 5 bases and J by 4 bases; unmatched bases: 10. Here the CDR3 reads CASSPLGQGFNQPQHF. DNA for the CDR3: TGTGCCAGCAGTCCCCTCGGACAGGGATTTAATCAGCCCCAGCATTTT.

The chain is built from TRBV15 and TRBJ1-5, with 9 positions matching TRBD1. The CDR3 has 15 amino acids. V was pared by 5 bases and J by 0 bases, with 2 bases of the junction left unmatched. Germline CDR1 reads LNHNV; CDR2 reads YYDKDF (reference sequence). The CDR3 coding sequence is TGTGCCACCAGCCGGACAGGGGATAGCAATCAGCCCCAGCATTTT. Translating it yields CATSRTGDSNQPQHF. Complete variable domain (other parts from reference TRBV15 and TRBJ1-5): DAMVIQNPRYQVTQFGKPVTLSCSQTLNHNVMYWYQQKSSQAPKLLFHYYDKDFNNEADTPDNFQSRRPNTSFCFLDIRSPGLGDTAMYLCATSRTGDSNQPQHFGDGTRLSIL.

The chain is built from TRBV5-4 and TRBJ2-5, with D tentatively TRBD1 (5 bases). V was shortened by 3 bases and J by 2 bases, with 14 bases between the two germline ends. The CDR3 runs 15 residues. The V gene's germline CDR1 is SGHNT and CDR2 YYREEE (reference sequence). Here the CDR3 DNA reads TGTGCCAGCAGCTCTGCAGGGTTTGGACAAGAGACCCAGTACTTC. This sequence encodes CASSSAGFGQETQYF.

This clone was counted between two and nine times. The V and J genes are TRBV10-3 and TRBJ2-1, with 8 bases identical to TRBD2. In germline, CDR1 is ENHRY, CDR2 SYGVKD. There are 13 residues in the CDR3. With V trimmed by 7 bases and J by 7 bases, 6 bases remained unmatched. CDR3 loop: CAIMREALNEQFF. The CDR3 DNA is TGTGCCATCATGCGGGAGGCCCTTAATGAGCAGTTCTTC.

This chain joins TRBV5-1 and TRBJ1-1, with D tentatively TRBD1 (6 bases). Trimming removed 0 bases from V and 1 base from J, with 7 bases in between. The germline CDR1 and CDR2 sequences are SGHRS and YFSETQ. This CDR3 comprises 14 residues. CDR3 residues: CASSLGTENTEAFF. CDR3 coding DNA: TGCGCCAGCAGCTTGGGGACAGAGAACACTGAAGCTTTCTTT.

In nucleotides, the CDR3 is TGTGCCAGCAGCGCCGGGACAGGGAACACTGAAGCTTTCTTT. Translating gives CASSAGTGNTEAFF. The chain employs TRBV9 and TRBJ1-1; 8 nucleotides line up with TRBD1. The CDR3 sequence is 14 residues long. J was trimmed by 1 base and V by 3 bases; bases with no gene match: 2. From germline, CDR1 is SGDLS and CDR2 YYNGEE.

V usage is TRBV10-1 and J usage is TRBJ1-1, with TRBD1 identical over 8 bases. The CDR3 is 16 residues long. With 0 bases clipped from V and 4 bases from J, the junction kept 7 bases outside the gene matches. Germline V gene data show CDR1 as WNHNN and CDR2 as SYGVQD (reference sequence). CDR3 amino acids: CASSESRGQGATEAFF. CDR3 nucleotide sequence: TGCGCCAGCAGTGAGTCAAGAGGGCAGGGGGCCACTGAAGCTTTCTTT.